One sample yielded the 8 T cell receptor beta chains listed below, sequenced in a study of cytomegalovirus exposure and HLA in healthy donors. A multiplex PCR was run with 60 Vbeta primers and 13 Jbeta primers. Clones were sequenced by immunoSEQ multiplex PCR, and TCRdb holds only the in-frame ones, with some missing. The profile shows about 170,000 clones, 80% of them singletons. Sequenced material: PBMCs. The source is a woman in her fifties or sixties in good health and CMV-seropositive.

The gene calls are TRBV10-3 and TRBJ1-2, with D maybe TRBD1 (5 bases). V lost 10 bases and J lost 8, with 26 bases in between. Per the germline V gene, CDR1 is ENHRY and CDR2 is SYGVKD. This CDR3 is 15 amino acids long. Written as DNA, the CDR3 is TGTGCCACCAAAAAGCCTAGTAGTCAGGGCCTCGGCTACACCTTC. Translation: CATKKPSSQGLGYTF.

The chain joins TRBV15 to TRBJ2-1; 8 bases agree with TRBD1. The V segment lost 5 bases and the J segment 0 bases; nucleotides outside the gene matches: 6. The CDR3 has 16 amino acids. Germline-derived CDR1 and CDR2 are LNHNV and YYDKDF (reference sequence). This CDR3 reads CATSGRDRSSYNEQFF. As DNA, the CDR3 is TGTGCCACCAGCGGAAGGGACAGGAGCTCCTACAATGAGCAGTTCTTC.

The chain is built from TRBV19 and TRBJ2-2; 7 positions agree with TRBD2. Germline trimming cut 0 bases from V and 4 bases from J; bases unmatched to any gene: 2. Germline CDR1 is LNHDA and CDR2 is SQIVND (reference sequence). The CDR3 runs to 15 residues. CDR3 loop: CASSIDREGTGELFF. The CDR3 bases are TGTGCCAGTAGTATAGACAGGGAGGGCACCGGGGAGCTGTTTTTT. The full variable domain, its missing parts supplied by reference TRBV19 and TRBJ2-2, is DGGITQSPKYLFRKEGQNVTLSCEQNLNHDAMYWYRQDPGQGLRLIYYSQIVNDFQKGDIAEGYSVSREKKESFPLTVTSAQKNPTAFYLCASSIDREGTGELFFGEGSRLTVL.

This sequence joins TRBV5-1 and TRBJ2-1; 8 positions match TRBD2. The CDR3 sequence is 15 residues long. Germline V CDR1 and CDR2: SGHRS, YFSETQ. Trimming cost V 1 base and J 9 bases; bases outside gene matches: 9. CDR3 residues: CASSLSRGGASEQFF. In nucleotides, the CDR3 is TGCGCCAGCAGCTTGAGTCGGGGGGGTGCCAGTGAGCAGTTCTTC.

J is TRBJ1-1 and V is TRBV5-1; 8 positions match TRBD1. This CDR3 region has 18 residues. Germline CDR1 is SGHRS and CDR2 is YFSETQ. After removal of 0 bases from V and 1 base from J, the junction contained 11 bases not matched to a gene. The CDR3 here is CASSLAQGATGRNTEAFF. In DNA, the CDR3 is TGCGCCAGCAGCTTGGCGCAGGGGGCAACGGGTAGGAACACTGAAGCTTTCTTT.

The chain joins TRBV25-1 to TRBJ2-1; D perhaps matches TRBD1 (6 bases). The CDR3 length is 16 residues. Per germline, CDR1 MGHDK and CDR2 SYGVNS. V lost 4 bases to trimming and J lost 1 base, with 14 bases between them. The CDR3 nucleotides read TGTGCCAGCAGTGGGTCGGACAGCGCGTCCTACAATGAGCAGTTCTTC. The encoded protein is CASSGSDSASYNEQFF.

Written as DNA, the CDR3 is TGTGCCAGCAGTTTAGCAGGGGACGAGCAGTACTTC. Its protein is CASSLAGDEQYF. The chain has TRBV28 and TRBJ2-7, with D possibly matching TRBD1 (6 bases). V lost 2 bases and J 5 bases, leaving 7 bases between the germline ends. Germline V lookup: CDR1 MDHEN, CDR2 SYDVKM. The CDR3 length is 12 residues.

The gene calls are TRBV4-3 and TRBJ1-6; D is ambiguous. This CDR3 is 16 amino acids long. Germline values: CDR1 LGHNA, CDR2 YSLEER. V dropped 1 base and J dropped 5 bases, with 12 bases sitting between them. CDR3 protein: CASSQGFDKDNSPLHF. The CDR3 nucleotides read TGCGCCAGCAGCCAAGGGTTCGACAAGGATAATTCACCCCTCCACTTT.